This TCR delta chain was profiled in a study of γδ T cells in repeated Plasmodium falciparum infection. Vgamma9/Vdelta2+ and Vdelta2-negative gammadelta T cells were flow-sorted from PBMC for bulk sequencing. Each sorted gammadelta sample had TRG and TRD chains sequenced. TCRdb ran CATT on the multiplex PCR reads. The sample includes 70,000 to 95,000 delta-chain clones, 1.4% seen only once; the top ten take approximately 10%. The CDR3 spans 21 residues. The germline CDR1 and CDR2 sequences are TSWWSYY and QGS. This clone was detected only a few times. This likely stems from a read error, as it lies one base from a far larger clone.

The sample comprised gamma-delta T cells from blood. The rearrangement links TRDV1 to TRDJ1; 12 bases line up with TRDD3. In the absence of a J gene in TCRdb, the DNA was matched to germline to assign it here. The TCR sequence derives from a pool of human donors (malaria-infected and uninfected, not separated). CDR3 DNA: TGTGCCCTTGGGGACGTGCCTAACCCTGTACTGGGGGATACAGACACCGATAAACTCATCTTT. As protein: CALGDVPNPVLGDTDTDKLIF.